This entry features one TCR beta chain sequence. It has no known antigen specificity. One base away there is no much larger clone; base qualities are not given. CDR1 is given as KGHSH and CDR2 as LQKENI, both from the germline V gene. V drops 0 bases and J drops 2 bases, leaving 7 bases in between. The CDR3 starts with the cysteine, ends with the phenylalanine, and has 14 residues. Kept here is only the CDR3 DNA, which spans 42 bases and is read in frame from base 1. The time point label of this sample denotes: newly diagnosed GD, antithyroid drugs for less than 3 months. RNA was extracted from PBMCs in TRIzol for both TCR sequencing and RNA sequencing. The diagnosis of Graves' disease was made according to American Thyroid Association guidelines. The patients came from an endocrinology department in Xi'an, China. Each patient gave 8.5 to 9.5 milliliters of peripheral blood, collected in an EDTA anticoagulant tube. Ficoll Paque Plus density gradient separation was used to isolate PBMCs, and no additional T cell sorting was done. RNA quality was checked with an Agilent 2100 Bioanalyzer and agarose gel, and concentration with a NanoDrop 2000.

This sample stems from a study of regulatory T cells in long-lasting Graves disease (dated by TCRdb to about 2021). A note on the overall study: Antithyroid drugs had been taken for less than 3 months by newly diagnosed Graves' disease patients. A total of around 33 samples underwent TCR sequencing, from about 13 patients with persistent Graves' disease and 20 or so patients with newly diagnosed Graves' disease. Persistent Graves' disease patients were compared with newly diagnosed Graves' disease patients by peripheral blood TCR sequencing and RNA sequencing. The study was registered as a clinical trial and conducted in China. Results and caveats for the whole study, not just this receptor: The authors acknowledged the small sample size as a limitation that may reduce accuracy. Patients with persistent disease shared more public clonotypes (under 3,000) than newly diagnosed patients did (about 970). Compared with newly diagnosed patients, persistent Graves' disease patients had lower TCR Shannon entropy and fewer highly expanded clones, which suggests clonal expansion. Peripheral blood alone was examined, since thyroid tissue, which constituted the primary lesion, could not be accessed. Sequencing and analysis were limited to the TCR beta chain. Persistent disease showed preferential use of TRBV28, TRBJ1-2 and TRBJ2-5, whereas newly diagnosed disease favored TRBV20-1 and TRBJ2-1.

The library was built by means of multiplex PCR. The instrument was an Illumina HiSeq 4000. To build TCR beta libraries, CDR3 regions were amplified by Arm-PCR using iRepertoire HTBI primers. Before sequencing, the PCR products went through gel purification. Regarding the original processing steps: Gene usage analysis of CDR3 amino acid clonotypes used the approximately 62 TRBV and about 14 TRBJ segments found across samples. COPE and FqMerger were used to merge filtered high-quality paired reads into contigs. BLAST was used to align contigs to IMGT TRBV, TRBD and TRBJ reference genes, and CDR3 was defined according to IMGT. Any clonotype with a frequency above 0.1% was counted as a highly expanded clone. Repertoire diversity was measured by Shannon entropy, and V-J evenness by the Gini coefficient. Clonotypes shared by more than one individual were considered public. The public reads were quality trimmed at Q25 with fastp and then assembled into clones with MiXCR by TCRdb, keeping productive beta chains. Each CDR3 protein appears once, grouped with its most common genes and DNA. For this entry, the V and J calls and clone size follow TCRdb and not the study's own pipeline. This sample comprises about 620,000 distinct CDR3 sequences, roughly 15% of them detected only once. Jointly, the top ten make up approximately 20% of the sample.

These records were also assigned to another study, of T cells in Graves' hyperthyroidism and ophthalmopathy. The second study reports: Stable Graves' hyperthyroidism was defined as no progression to ophthalmopathy during 18 months of follow-up. Hyperthyroidism patients were newly diagnosed, with disease duration under 2 months, and aged 18 to 65 years. Patients with uncontrolled infections, other autoimmune diseases, pregnancy or lactation were excluded. Diagnoses were based on clinical symptoms, serum thyroxine and TRAb, thyroid ultrasound and orbital computed tomography. For the first round of RT-PCR on the TCR CDR3, the HTBI primer set was used together with the Qiagen OneStep RT-PCR kit. Most expanded thyroid clonotypes (frequency above 0.001) were also found in blood, which suggests that blood repertoires may mirror thyroid immune responses. Ophthalmopathy was separated from stable hyperthyroidism by a 13 V-J signature model, with approximately 89% sensitivity and roughly 84% specificity obtained in cross-validation and 80%/75% obtained in testing. In validation, the model predicted progression to ophthalmopathy with approximately 71% sensitivity and roughly 75% specificity, a median of 6.5 months before onset. To identify distinguishing TCR V-J signatures, a discovery cohort of 100 patients was used, comprising 43 with Graves' ophthalmopathy and under 60 with stable Graves' hyperthyroidism. An independent validation cohort of about 20 hyperthyroidism patients and 17 patients who later progressed to ophthalmopathy tested prospective prediction of ophthalmopathy. The 100 discovery patients were randomly divided into training and test sets at a 7:3 ratio. In more than five Graves' hyperthyroidism patients, the study also compared T-cell repertoires from thyroid tissue with T-cell repertoires from blood. Once sampling was done, hyperthyroidism patients were given methimazole at a starting dose of 30 mg daily, whereas ophthalmopathy patients were given high-dose intravenous methylprednisolone. The libraries were constructed in a second round of multiplex PCR and then size-selected and purified. Sequencing of the libraries was done on an Illumina HiSeq2000 using paired-end 100 bp reads. SOAPnuke was used to process the raw data, throwing out any read that contained adapters or uncalled bases, had a mean Phred below 15, or lacked an exact constant-primer or identifier match. High-quality paired reads were merged with COPE v1.2.5, and unique nucleotide sequences were defined as clonotypes. MiTCR v1.1 was used to align clonotypes to the IMGT TRBV, TRBD and TRBJ reference segments. The analysis was restricted to V-J combinations with a frequency above 0.0001, which together covered 99.2% of the repertoires. A TCS score was defined as the ratio of F50 (clonal expansion) to E x V (chaos), with BLOSUM62-based TCRdist applied between CDR3 peptides within each V-J. Welch's t-statistics and random forest reduced some 510 V-J features to about 12, which were used in a naive Bayes classifier (R e1071). No statistical method was used to fix the sample size in advance, and group allocation was not hidden from the investigators. The paper describes TCR Vbeta CDR3 sequencing of 135 peripheral blood samples, made up of 43 ophthalmopathy patients, 70 to 80 hyperthyroidism patients and 17 progressor patients.

The TCR sequence derives from a woman in her 30s with Graves disease. Donor details come from another sample of the same person, matched by shared clones. The chain is encoded by TRBV18 joined to TRBJ2-5; no confident D gene assignment can be made. Source: peripheral blood mononuclear cells (PBMCs), taken at new diagnosis, from a patient treated with antithyroid drugs. The nucleotides are TGTGCCAGCTCACCACCTTCCAAACAAGAGACCCAGTACTTC. Translated, this is CASSPPSKQETQYF.